The subject of this entry is one T cell receptor (beta chain). V was clipped by 6 bases and J by 3 bases, with 15 bases between them. The CDR3 runs to 14 residues. Germline CDR1 and CDR2: KGHSH and LQKENI. These data originate in a study of cytomegalovirus exposure and HLA in healthy donors. It was with 60 Vbeta and 13 Jbeta primers that the PCR ran. Produced via immunoSEQ multiplex PCR; TCRdb's table is partial and in-frame only. The sample consists of approximately 110,000 clones, more than 80% of them appearing once. The receptor was derived from a man aged 18-30 years in good health and CMV-seronegative. Sequencing was carried out using PBMCs. The chain carries TRBV18 and TRBJ2-7; the D gene is possibly TRBD1 (6 bases). The CDR3 loop is CASSSGQLLYEQYF. As DNA, the CDR3 is TGTGCCAGCTCCTCCGGACAGCTACTCTACGAGCAGTACTTC.